This is a list of T cell receptor beta chains from one sample in a study of OX40 agonist ivuxolimab in advanced cancers. TCRdb keeps only in-frame clones here, not all; method: immunoSEQ multiplex PCR. The sample lists around 140,000 clones, 90% occurring once. The input for sequencing was CD4+ or CD8+ T cells sorted from blood, taken in a trial of the OX40 agonist ivuxolimab. The receptors were sampled from an adult with an advanced solid tumor such as melanoma, head and neck, liver or kidney cancer. CDR3s include the opening cysteine and the closing phenylalanine or tryptophan. The D gene is left open where the match is weak. Rows may omit the clone size; those that give it use once, few, many or a size class.

TRBJ1-2 | TRBD1 | TRBV2 | - | CASSPRGTGDGYTF | TGTGCCAGCAGTCCCCGAGGGACAGGGGATGGCTACACCTTC
TRBJ1-5 | - | TRBV6-5 | - | CASSSSQGYNQPQHF | TGTGCCAGCAGTTCCTCTCAAGGATACAATCAGCCCCAGCATTTT
TRBJ2-1 | TRBD2 | TRBV28 | - | CASQRAGVAYNEQFF | TGTGCCAGCCAAAGAGCGGGAGTAGCCTACAATGAGCAGTTCTTC
TRBJ2-7 | - | TRBV2 | - | CASALRGSYEQYF | TGTGCCAGCGCGCTCCGGGGGTCATACGAGCAGTACTTC
TRBJ2-3 | - | TRBV12-5 | - | CASGLLGIDTQYF | TGTGCTAGTGGTTTGTTGGGAATAGATACGCAGTATTTT
TRBJ1-4 | - | TRBV5-1 | once | CASSFDPRGANEKLFF | TGCGCCAGCAGCTTCGACCCCAGGGGCGCTAATGAAAAACTGTTTTTT
TRBJ2-7 | TRBD2 | TRBV7-2 | - | CASTGLAGGYGGEQYF | TGTGCCAGCACCGGACTAGCGGGAGGGTATGGGGGCGAGCAGTACTTC
TRBJ2-3 | - | TRBV29-1 | - | CSHSGGDTQYF | TGCAGCCATTCCGGGGGCGATACGCAGTATTTT
TRBJ2-7 | TRBD1 | TRBV5-1 | - | CASSLEQGGYEQYF | TGCGCCAGCAGCTTGGAACAGGGGGGCTACGAGCAGTACTTC
TRBJ2-1 | - | TRBV27 | - | CASSLVQGGNEQFF | TGTGCCAGCAGTTTAGTACAGGGTGGGAATGAGCAGTTCTTC
TRBJ1-2 | - | TRBV7-3 | - | CASSSRNPTYGYTF | TGTGCCAGCAGCTCCAGAAATCCCACTTATGGCTACACCTTC
TRBJ1-4 | TRBD1 | TRBV11-1 | - | CASSSSRNRGAGEKLFF | TGTGCCAGCAGCTCCAGCCGTAACAGGGGCGCTGGTGAAAAACTGTTTTTT
TRBJ1-5 | TRBD1 | TRBV5-1 | once | CASSLIPGQNNQPQHF | TGCGCCAGCAGCTTAATTCCGGGACAGAACAATCAGCCCCAGCATTTT
TRBJ2-7 | - | TRBV10-1 | once | CASSEYRVAYEQYF | TGCGCCAGCAGTGAGTACAGGGTGGCCTACGAGCAGTACTTC
TRBJ2-1 | TRBD2 | TRBV11-3 | few | CASSLDQGGSVSGNEQFF | TGTGCCAGCAGCTTAGATCAGGGCGGGAGCGTCTCTGGCAATGAGCAGTTCTTC
TRBJ1-4 | - | TRBV10-3 | few | CAISEWGNGEKLFF | TGTGCCATCAGTGAATGGGGGAACGGAGAAAAACTGTTTTTT
TRBJ1-2 | - | TRBV15 | - | CATSRANTGTVTF | TGTGCCACCAGCAGAGCTAACACAGGGACCGTCACCTTC
TRBJ2-7 | - | TRBV6-5 | once | CASSLSPRGNHEQYF | TGTGCCAGCAGTTTGAGTCCCCGGGGGAATCACGAGCAGTACTTC
TRBJ1-1 | - | TRBV30 | - | CAWSGGPMNTEAFF | TGTGCCTGGAGTGGGGGACCGATGAACACTGAAGCTTTCTTT
TRBJ1-2 | - | TRBV28 | - | CASSLSFTGPANYGYTF | TGTGCCAGCAGTTTATCCTTTACGGGACCAGCTAACTATGGCTACACCTTC
TRBJ1-1 | - | TRBV4-3 | - | CASSQDWKGSTEAFF | TGCGCCAGCAGCCAAGATTGGAAGGGGAGCACTGAAGCTTTCTTT
TRBJ2-7 | - | TRBV18 | - | CASSPTQLGREQYF | TGTGCCAGCTCACCAACGCAGTTAGGACGCGAGCAGTACTTC
TRBJ1-1 | - | TRBV14 | - | CASSAGMNTEAFF | TGTGCCAGCAGCGCCGGGATGAACACTGAAGCTTTCTTT
TRBJ2-5 | TRBD2 | TRBV19 | - | CASSTGAGLETQYF | TGTGCCAGTAGTACGGGAGCGGGGTTAGAGACCCAGTACTTC
TRBJ2-5 | - | TRBV21-1 | - | CASSKNPSQETQYF | TGTGCCAGCAGCAAAAATCCCAGCCAAGAGACCCAGTACTTC
TRBJ1-2 | - | TRBV27 | few | CASSPTLLTGLRLNYGYTF | TGTGCCAGCAGTCCCACTCTCTTGACTGGGCTAAGACTCAACTATGGCTACACCTTC
TRBJ2-7 | TRBD2 | TRBV9 | once | CASSEGLGAGVGYEQYF | TGTGCCAGCAGCGAGGGTTTAGGAGCGGGAGTCGGCTACGAGCAGTACTTC
TRBJ1-2 | - | TRBV6-1 | - | CASSPPYGYTF | TGTGCCAGCAGCCCCCCTTATGGCTACACCTTC
TRBJ1-5 | - | TRBV7-2 | - | CASSLARRDQPQHF | TGTGCCAGCAGCTTAGCGCGCAGGGATCAGCCCCAGCATTTT
TRBJ1-2 | TRBD1 | TRBV5-1 | - | CASSLARTGVDYGYTF | TGCGCCAGCAGCTTGGCCAGGACAGGGGTGGACTATGGCTACACCTTC
TRBJ1-1 | - | TRBV19 | - | CASSWKGDTEAFF | TGTGCCAGTAGTTGGAAGGGGGACACTGAAGCTTTCTTT
TRBJ2-3 | - | TRBV28 | - | CASSKTPKRTSSTDTQYF | TGTGCCAGCAGTAAGACCCCCAAGCGGACTTCTAGCACAGATACGCAGTATTTT
TRBJ1-5 | - | TRBV1 | - | CTSSQGRCGDSNQPQHF | TGCACCAGCAGCCAAGGACGGTGCGGGGATAGCAATCAGCCCCAGCATTTT
TRBJ2-1 | TRBD2 | TRBV5-6 | - | CASSLNWAGGAYNEQFF | TGTGCCAGCAGCTTGAATTGGGCGGGAGGGGCATACAATGAGCAGTTCTTC
TRBJ2-1 | - | TRBV5-1 | - | CASSFIANQNNEQFF | TGCGCCAGCAGCTTCATTGCTAACCAAAACAATGAGCAGTTCTTC
TRBJ1-5 | - | TRBV6-1 | - | CASSEELRGRGNQPQHF | TGTGCCAGCAGTGAAGAGTTGAGGGGAAGGGGCAATCAGCCCCAGCATTTT
TRBJ2-1 | TRBD2 | TRBV7-3 | - | CASSLATGGPISEQFF | TGTGCCAGCAGCTTAGCAACGGGAGGGCCCATCTCTGAGCAGTTCTTC
TRBJ1-5 | - | TRBV7-2 | - | CASSLVGGAWNQPQHF | TGTGCCAGCAGCTTAGTGGGGGGCGCTTGGAATCAGCCCCAGCATTTT
TRBJ2-1 | TRBD2 | TRBV10-3 | - | CAISADSGRFYEQFF | TGTGCCATCAGTGCCGATAGCGGGAGATTCTATGAGCAGTTCTTC
TRBJ2-7 | - | TRBV28 | - | CASSLIVMSGSYEQYF | TGTGCCAGCAGTTTAATCGTAATGAGCGGATCCTACGAGCAGTACTTC
TRBJ2-7 | - | TRBV19 | - | CASSPGTAPGEQYF | TGTGCCAGTAGTCCCGGGACCGCGCCTGGCGAGCAGTACTTC
TRBJ2-3 | - | TRBV29-1 | - | CSARDTHTQYF | TGCAGCGCCCGGGACACCCATACGCAGTATTTT
TRBJ1-1 | - | TRBV9 | - | CASSGQTDNTEAFF | TGTGCCAGCAGCGGGCAGACTGATAACACTGAAGCTTTCTTT
TRBJ1-1 | TRBD1 | TRBV19 | - | CASSGTGGAEAFF | TGTGCCAGTAGTGGAACAGGGGGAGCTGAAGCTTTCTTT
TRBJ2-5 | - | TRBV9 | once | CASSVAPSAETQYF | TGTGCCAGCAGCGTAGCTCCCAGCGCGGAGACCCAGTACTTC
TRBJ2-3 | - | TRBV5-1 | - | CASSPLGVWDTQYF | TGCGCCAGCAGCCCACTAGGGGTTTGGGATACGCAGTATTTT
TRBJ2-7 | - | TRBV19 | - | CASSLGTAYEQYF | TGTGCCAGTAGTCTAGGTACCGCCTACGAGCAGTACTTC
TRBJ1-3 | - | TRBV28 | - | CASNRHSGNTIYF | TGTGCCAGCAACAGGCACTCTGGAAACACCATATATTTT
TRBJ2-1 | - | TRBV5-1 | - | CASSLDGAISYNEQFF | TGCGCCAGCAGCTTGGACGGGGCAATTTCCTACAATGAGCAGTTCTTC
TRBJ2-3 | TRBD2 | TRBV18 | - | CASSPFGLAGTGDTQYF | TGTGCCAGCTCACCCTTCGGGCTAGCGGGAACGGGAGATACGCAGTATTTT
TRBJ1-1 | TRBD1 | TRBV7-2 | - | CASSLNSGGITEAFF | TGTGCCAGCAGCTTAAACTCAGGGGGCATCACTGAAGCTTTCTTT
TRBJ1-2 | - | TRBV25-1 | - | CASSDIGPSYGYTF | TGTGCCAGCAGTGATATAGGCCCTTCCTATGGCTACACCTTC
TRBJ2-3 | - | TRBV5-1 | - | CASSRGAGNGDTQYF | TGCGCCAGCAGCCGGGGAGCCGGGAATGGAGATACGCAGTATTTT
TRBJ2-2 | - | TRBV12-5 | - | CASGPQGTGELFF | TGTGCTAGTGGCCCACAGGGTACCGGGGAGCTGTTTTTT